These 2 T cell receptor beta chains were all obtained from the same sample, sequenced in a study of blood T cell repertoires in COVID-19. Some clones are missing from TCRdb's copy, which holds only in-frame ones; the method was immunoSEQ multiplex PCR. This sample has over 100,000 clones, with approximately 80% found just once. Sequencing used peripheral blood. These receptors all come from a woman older than 75 with active or convalescent COVID-19.

This chain uses TRBV28 with TRBJ2-7, with 8 bases lining up with TRBD2. The germline V gene encodes CDR1 MDHEN and CDR2 SYDVKM. V gave up 6 bases and J gave up 9 bases; unmatched junction bases: 4. The CDR3 is made up of 11 amino acids. In DNA, the CDR3 is TGTGCCAGCAGCCCCGGGGGGGTGCAGTACTTC. Its protein product is CASSPGGVQYF.

The V call is TRBV12-3 or TRBV12-4, the J call TRBJ2-3; D ambiguous. The V end was cut by 4 bases, the J end by 2 bases, with 4 bases between. The CDR3 covers 12 residues. CDR3 bases: TGTGCCAGCAGTTCAGTCACAGATACGCAGTATTTT. It encodes CASSSVTDTQYF.